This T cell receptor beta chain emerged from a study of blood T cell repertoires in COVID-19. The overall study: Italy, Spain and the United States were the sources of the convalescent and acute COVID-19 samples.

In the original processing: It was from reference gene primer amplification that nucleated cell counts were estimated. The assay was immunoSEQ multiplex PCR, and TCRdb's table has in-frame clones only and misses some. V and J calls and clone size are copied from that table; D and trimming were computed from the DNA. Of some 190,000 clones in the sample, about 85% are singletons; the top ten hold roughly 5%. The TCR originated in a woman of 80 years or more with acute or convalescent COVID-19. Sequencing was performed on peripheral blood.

CDR3 residues: CASRTGARGGNYGYTF. CDR3 in DNA: TGTGCCAGCAGGACAGGGGCGCGAGGAGGTAACTATGGCTACACCTTC. This chain joins TRBV28 and TRBJ1-2; 8 nucleotides agree with TRBD1. CDR3 length: 16 residues. The V gene's germline CDR1 is MDHEN and CDR2 SYDVKM. The V and J ends lost 6 bases and 1 base, in that order; junction bases with no gene match: 10.